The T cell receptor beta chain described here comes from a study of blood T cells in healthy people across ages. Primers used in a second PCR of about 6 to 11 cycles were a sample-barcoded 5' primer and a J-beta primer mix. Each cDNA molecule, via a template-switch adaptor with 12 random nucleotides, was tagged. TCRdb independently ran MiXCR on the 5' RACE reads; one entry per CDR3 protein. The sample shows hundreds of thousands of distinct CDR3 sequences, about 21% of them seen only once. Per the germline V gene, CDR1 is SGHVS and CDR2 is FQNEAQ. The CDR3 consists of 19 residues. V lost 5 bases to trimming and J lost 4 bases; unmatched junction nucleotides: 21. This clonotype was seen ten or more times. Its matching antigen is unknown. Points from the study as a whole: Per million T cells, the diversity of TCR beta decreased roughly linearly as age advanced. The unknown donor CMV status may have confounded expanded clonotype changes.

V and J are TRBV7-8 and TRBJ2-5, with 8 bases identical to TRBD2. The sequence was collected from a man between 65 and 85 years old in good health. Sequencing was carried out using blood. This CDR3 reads CASSQILREGRWMRETQYF. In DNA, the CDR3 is TGTGCCAGCAGCCAAATCCTCCGGGAGGGCAGGTGGATGCGAGAGACCCAGTACTTC.